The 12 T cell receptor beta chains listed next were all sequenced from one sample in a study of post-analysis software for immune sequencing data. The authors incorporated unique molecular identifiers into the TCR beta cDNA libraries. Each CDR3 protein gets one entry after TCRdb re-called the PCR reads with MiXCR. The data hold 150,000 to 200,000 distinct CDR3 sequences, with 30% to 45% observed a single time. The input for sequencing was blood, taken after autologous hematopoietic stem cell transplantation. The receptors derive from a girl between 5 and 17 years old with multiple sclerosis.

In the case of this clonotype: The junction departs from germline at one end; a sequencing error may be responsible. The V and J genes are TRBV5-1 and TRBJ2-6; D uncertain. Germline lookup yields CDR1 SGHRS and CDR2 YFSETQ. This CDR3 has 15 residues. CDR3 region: CACSLQTSGANVLTF. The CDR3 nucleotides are TGCGCCTGCAGCTTGCAGACCTCTGGGGCCAACGTCCTGACTTTC.

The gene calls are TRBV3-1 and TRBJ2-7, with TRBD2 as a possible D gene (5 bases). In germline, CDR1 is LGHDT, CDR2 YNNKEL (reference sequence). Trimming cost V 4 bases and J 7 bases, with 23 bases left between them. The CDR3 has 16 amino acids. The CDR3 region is CASSPGTRSSCNEQYF. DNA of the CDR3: TGTGCCAGCAGCCCGGGTACTAGAAGCTCCTGCAATGAGCAGTACTTC.

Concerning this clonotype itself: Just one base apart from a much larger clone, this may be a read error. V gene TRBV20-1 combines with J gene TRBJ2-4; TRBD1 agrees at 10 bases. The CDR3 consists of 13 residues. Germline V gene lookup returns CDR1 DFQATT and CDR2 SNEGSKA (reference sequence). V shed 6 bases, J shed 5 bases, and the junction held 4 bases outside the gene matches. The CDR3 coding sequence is TGCAGTGCCTACGGACAGGGGGAAAACATTCAGTACTTC. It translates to CSAYGQGENIQYF.

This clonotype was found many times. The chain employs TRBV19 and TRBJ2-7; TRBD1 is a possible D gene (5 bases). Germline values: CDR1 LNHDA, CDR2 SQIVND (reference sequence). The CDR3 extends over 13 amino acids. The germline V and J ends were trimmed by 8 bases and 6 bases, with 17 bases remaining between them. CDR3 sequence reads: CASRRDGHAEQYF. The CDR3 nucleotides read TGTGCCAGTCGCAGGGATGGTCATGCCGAGCAGTACTTC.

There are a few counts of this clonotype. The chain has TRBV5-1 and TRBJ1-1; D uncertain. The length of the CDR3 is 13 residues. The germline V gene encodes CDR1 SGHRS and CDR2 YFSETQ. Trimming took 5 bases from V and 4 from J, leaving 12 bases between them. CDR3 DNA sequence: TGCGCCAGCAGACCCGGTAGTCGCACTGAAGCTTTCTTT. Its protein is CASRPGSRTEAFF.

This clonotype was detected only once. The CDR3 here is CAWRPTRTQGAQYF. CDR3 nucleotides: TGTGCCTGGAGGCCGACTCGGACGCAGGGGGCCCAGTACTTC. The chain couples TRBV30 to TRBJ2-4; TRBD1 agrees at 8 bases. The CDR3 sequence is 14 residues long. Looked up from germline, CDR1 is GTSNPN and CDR2 is SVGIG (reference sequence). Trimming removed 3 bases from V and 13 bases from J; junction bases left unmatched: 14.

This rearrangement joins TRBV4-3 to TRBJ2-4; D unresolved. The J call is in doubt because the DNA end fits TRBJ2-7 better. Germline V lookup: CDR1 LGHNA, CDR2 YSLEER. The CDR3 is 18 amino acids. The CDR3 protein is CASSQYAYQVAETYEQYF. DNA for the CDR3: TGCGCCAGCAGCCAATACGCGTATCAGGTCGCGGAAACCTACGAGCAGTACTTC.

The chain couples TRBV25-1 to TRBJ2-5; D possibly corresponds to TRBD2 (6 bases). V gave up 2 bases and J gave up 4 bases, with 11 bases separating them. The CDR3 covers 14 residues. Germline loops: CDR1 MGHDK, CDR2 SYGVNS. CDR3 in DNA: TGTGCCAGCAGTGAACCCGGGAGAGGAGAGACCCAGTACTTC. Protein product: CASSEPGRGETQYF. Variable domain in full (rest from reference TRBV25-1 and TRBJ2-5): EADIYQTPRYLVIGTGKKITLECSQTMGHDKMYWYQQDPGMELHLIHYSYGVNSTEKGDLSSESTVSRIRTEHFPLTLESARPSHTSQYLCASSEPGRGETQYFGPGTRLLVL.

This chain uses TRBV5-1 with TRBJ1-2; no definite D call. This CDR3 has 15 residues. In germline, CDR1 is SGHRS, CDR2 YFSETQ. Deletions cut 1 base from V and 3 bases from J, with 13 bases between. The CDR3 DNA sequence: TGCGCCAGCAGCTTGAGATCTTCTGGGGACTATGGCTACACCTTC. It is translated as CASSLRSSGDYGYTF.

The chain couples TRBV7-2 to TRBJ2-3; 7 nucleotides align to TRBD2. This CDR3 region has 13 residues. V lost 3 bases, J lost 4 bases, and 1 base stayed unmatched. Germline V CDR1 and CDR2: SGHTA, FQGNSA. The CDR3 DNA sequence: TGTGCCAGCAGCTTTGGACTAGCAGATACGCAGTATTTT. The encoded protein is CASSFGLADTQYF. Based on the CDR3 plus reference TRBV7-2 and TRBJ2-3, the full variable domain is GAGVSQSPSNKVTEKGKDVELRCDPISGHTALYWYRQSLGQGLEFLIYFQGNSAPDKSGLPSDRFSAERTGGSVSTLTIQRTQQEDSAVYLCASSFGLADTQYFGPGTRLTVL.

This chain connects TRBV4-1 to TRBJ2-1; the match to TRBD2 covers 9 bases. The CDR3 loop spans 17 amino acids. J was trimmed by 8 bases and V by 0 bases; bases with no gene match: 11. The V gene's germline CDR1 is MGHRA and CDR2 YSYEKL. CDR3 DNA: TGCGCCAGCAGCCAAGATCCCAGCGGGAGGCTCTCCCATGAGCAGTTCTTC. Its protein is CASSQDPSGRLSHEQFF.

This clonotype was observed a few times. CDR3 DNA sequence: TGTGCCAGCAGTTTATATGGCCGGCTAAGCAATCAGCCCCAGCATTTT. Protein product: CASSLYGRLSNQPQHF. V gene TRBV27 combines with J gene TRBJ1-5, with D unclear. The CDR3 sequence is 16 residues long. Trimming pared 1 base from V and 1 base from J, leaving 11 bases between. Germline CDR1 and CDR2: MNHEY and SMNVEV (reference sequence).